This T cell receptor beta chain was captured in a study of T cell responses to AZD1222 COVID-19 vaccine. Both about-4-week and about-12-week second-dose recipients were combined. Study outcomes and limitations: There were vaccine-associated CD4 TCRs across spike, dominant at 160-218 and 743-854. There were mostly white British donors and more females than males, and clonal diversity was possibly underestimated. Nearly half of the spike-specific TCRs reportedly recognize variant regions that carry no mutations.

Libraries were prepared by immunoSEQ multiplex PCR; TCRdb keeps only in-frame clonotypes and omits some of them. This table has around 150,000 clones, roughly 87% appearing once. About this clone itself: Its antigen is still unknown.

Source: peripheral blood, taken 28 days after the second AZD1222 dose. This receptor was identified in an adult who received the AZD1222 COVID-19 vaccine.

The CDR3 DNA reads as TGTGCCAGCAGCTTCCGACTAGCGGGAGGACAGGAGACCCAGTACTTC. Translated, it gives CASSFRLAGGQETQYF. The rearrangement joins TRBV7-2 to TRBJ2-5; 13 bases map to TRBD2. The trim removed 3 bases at V and 5 bases at J, leaving 6 bases unmatched. Germline-derived CDR1 and CDR2 are SGHTA and FQGNSA. This CDR3 comprises 16 residues.